The 29 T cell receptor beta chains below were found in one sample sequenced in a study of CD8+ T cells in alopecia areata. After isolation, RNA underwent reverse transcription to generate cDNA as the sequencing template. The data were produced by immunoSEQ multiplex PCR, yet TCRdb's version contains in-frame clones alone and is incomplete. Of 150,000 to 200,000 clones listed, roughly two thirds are singletons. Stated treatment: oral pan-JAK inhibitor, 5-10 mg twice daily. Sequencing was performed on CD4+ T cells sorted from blood, taken at week 4, from a patient treated with tofacitinib. The receptors were sampled from a human donor with alopecia areata.

This chain uses TRBV29-1 with TRBJ2-4; 9 bases are a match to TRBD1. V dropped 7 bases and J dropped 1; count of bases not matched to a gene: 11. The CDR3 has 16 residues. Germline V CDR1 and CDR2: SQVTM, ANQGSEA. CDR3 in amino acids: CSATDLGQGAKNIQYF. The DNA of the CDR3 is TGCAGCGCAACGGACCTAGGACAGGGGGCCAAAAACATTCAGTACTTC.

The rearrangement joins TRBV2 to TRBJ2-7; tentative D call: TRBD1 (6 bases). The CDR3 extends over 14 amino acids. From germline, CDR1 is SNHLY and CDR2 FYNNEI. V gave up 4 bases and J gave up 2 bases, with 12 bases separating them. The CDR3 DNA follows: TGTGCCAGCAGTGCCGACAGGTTCACCTACGAGCAGTACTTC. Amino acids: CASSADRFTYEQYF.

V usage is TRBV5-6 and J usage is TRBJ1-6, with D perhaps matching TRBD1 (5 bases). The V gene lost 1 base and the J gene lost 13 bases, with 18 bases spanning the gap. The CDR3 is 15 amino acids. Germline V lookup: CDR1 SGHDT, CDR2 YYEEEE. The CDR3 nucleotides read TGTGCCAGCAGCTTGCAGGGCCGGCCCAATATCCCCCTCCACTTT. Amino acids: CASSLQGRPNIPLHF.

The V call is TRBV30, the J call TRBJ2-1, with unresolved D. The CDR3 is made up of 15 amino acids. The germline V gene has CDR1 GTSNPN and CDR2 SVGIG (reference sequence). The V gene lost 2 bases and the J gene lost 4 bases, with 15 bases spanning the gap. DNA of the CDR3: TGTGCCTGGAGTAAGGGCACTTCCGATTACAATGAGCAGTTCTTC. Translation: CAWSKGTSDYNEQFF.

The V and J genes are TRBV25-1 and TRBJ1-3; a weak D match, TRBD1 (5 bases). Germline CDR1 and CDR2: MGHDK and SYGVNS. Trimming removed 6 bases from V and 0 bases from J, with 18 bases in between. The CDR3 spans 17 residues. The CDR3 DNA reads as TGTGCCAGCAGGGAGGGGAGACCCTACACCTCTGGAAACACCATATATTTT. This translates into CASREGRPYTSGNTIYF.

This clone was seen a few times. The V gene is TRBV5-1, the J gene TRBJ2-2; 7 nucleotides agree with TRBD1. CDR3 size: 15 residues. Germline CDR1 reads SGHRS; CDR2 reads YFSETQ. The ends lost 1 base at V and 6 bases at J; junction bases unmatched: 6. The CDR3 DNA is TGCGCCAGCAGCTTGAGACAGGGAGATCCCGGGGAGCTGTTTTTT. Its protein product is CASSLRQGDPGELFF. Complete variable domain (other parts from reference TRBV5-1 and TRBJ2-2): KAGVTQTPRYLIKTRGQQVTLSCSPISGHRSVSWYQQTPGQGLQFLFEYFSETQRNKGNFPGRFSGRQFSNSRSEMNVSTLELGDSALYLCASSLRQGDPGELFFGEGSRLTVL.

V gene TRBV5-1 combines with J gene TRBJ2-7; D is ambiguous. The CDR3 loop spans 12 amino acids. CDR1 and CDR2 (germline): SGHRS, YFSETQ. V was pared by 4 bases and J by 0 bases, with 5 bases between. CDR3 loop: CASSAPSYEQYF. DNA of the CDR3: TGCGCCAGCAGCGCCCCCTCCTACGAGCAGTACTTC.

The chain carries TRBV9 and TRBJ1-6; D is uncertain. Germline lookup yields CDR1 SGDLS and CDR2 YYNGEE. V was clipped by 0 bases and J by 5 bases, with 3 bases between them. This CDR3 has 13 residues. CDR3 nucleotides: TGTGCCAGCAGCGTAGACCATAATTCACCCCTCCACTTT. Translated, it gives CASSVDHNSPLHF.

J is TRBJ1-2 and V is TRBV5-4; a possible D gene is TRBD1 (6 bases). Trimming left V 5 bases short and J 4 bases short, with 12 bases between. CDR1 is SGHNT, CDR2 YYREEE, per germline (reference sequence). CDR3 length: 13 amino acids. As DNA, the CDR3 is TGTGCCAGCAGGAAACAGGGTAGCTATGGCTACACCTTC. Residues: CASRKQGSYGYTF.

The chain joins TRBV30 to TRBJ1-1, with D possibly matching TRBD1 (5 bases). V gave up 2 bases and J gave up 4 bases, with 17 bases separating them. Germline CDR1 and CDR2: GTSNPN and SVGIG (reference sequence). The CDR3 is 15 amino acids. As DNA, the CDR3 is TGTGCCTGGAGTTTGGGCGAGGGGAGAGGCACTGAAGCTTTCTTT. As protein: CAWSLGEGRGTEAFF.

The CDR3 loop is CASSIGGSTNEKLFF. CDR3 sequence (DNA): TGTGCCAGTAGTATTGGTGGGTCAACTAATGAAAAACTGTTTTTT. The chain joins TRBV19 to TRBJ1-4; D not resolved. Looked up from germline, CDR1 is LNHDA and CDR2 is SQIVND (reference sequence). Deletions cut 3 bases from V and 0 bases from J, with 8 bases between. The CDR3 is 15 residues long.

This chain's CDR3 is CASSQESGMGQGYNSPLHF. CDR3 DNA sequence: TGTGCCAGCAGCCAAGAGTCCGGCATGGGACAGGGGTATAATTCACCCCTCCACTTT. The rearrangement uses TRBV4-2 and TRBJ1-6; 10 bases match TRBD1. After removal of 0 bases from V and 4 bases from J, the junction contained 9 bases not matched to a gene. Germline V lookup: CDR1 LGHNA, CDR2 YNFKEQ. CDR3 length equals 19 residues.

The rearrangement links TRBV6-5 to TRBJ1-5; 7 nucleotides agree with TRBD1. The V segment lost 4 bases and the J segment 3 bases; nucleotides outside the gene matches: 3. This CDR3 comprises 14 residues. Per germline, CDR1 MNHEY and CDR2 SVGAGI. The CDR3 coding sequence is TGTGCCAGCAGTTCGACAGGGATCAATCAGCCCCAGCATTTT. It yields the protein CASSSTGINQPQHF.

The DNA of the CDR3 is TGCGCCAGCAGCCTAGGACTCCGCGGCACTGAAGCTTTCTTT. This codes for CASSLGLRGTEAFF. This sequence joins TRBV4-1 and TRBJ1-1; D remains ambiguous. The germline V gene encodes CDR1 MGHRA and CDR2 YSYEKL. Trimming stripped 4 bases from V and 4 bases from J, with 13 bases between. CDR3 length: 14 amino acids.

This chain connects TRBV18 to TRBJ2-3; 7 bases are a match to TRBD1. There are 14 residues in the CDR3. The V gene's germline CDR1 is KGHSH and CDR2 LQKENI. Losses at the gene ends were 0 bases for V and 3 bases for J; bases not matched to a gene: 0. The CDR3 region is CASSPPRGTDTQYF. CDR3 bases: TGTGCCAGCTCACCACCCAGGGGGACAGATACGCAGTATTTT.

The count of this clone is one. Here the CDR3 reads CASSAPTVSGRGNEQFF. The DNA of the CDR3 is TGTGCCAGCAGCGCCCCCACGGTGTCGGGCCGGGGCAATGAGCAGTTCTTC. The chain carries TRBV7-2 and TRBJ2-1; possible D gene TRBD2, 5 bases. V lost 5 bases, J lost 6 bases, and 23 bases lay in between. This CDR3 comprises 17 residues. Germline V CDR1 and CDR2: SGHTA, FQGNSA.

This clone was seen a few times. This sequence joins TRBV7-6 and TRBJ2-2; perhaps TRBD1 as D (5 bases). Trimming took 6 bases from V and 0 from J, leaving 8 bases between them. Germline V gene sequence: CDR1 SGHVS, CDR2 FNYEAQ. The length of the CDR3 is 14 residues. The CDR3 DNA follows: TGTGCCAGCAGAGACAGCCCGAACACCGGGGAGCTGTTTTTT. Its protein is CASRDSPNTGELFF.

This clone has only a few counts. The V and J genes are TRBV29-1 and TRBJ2-3; 13 bases fit TRBD2. Germline V gene sequence: CDR1 SQVTM, CDR2 ANQGSEA. The CDR3 totals 15 residues. With V trimmed by 7 bases and J by 2 bases, 6 bases remained unmatched. CDR3 loop: CSATTSGGFTDTQYF. The CDR3 DNA is TGCAGCGCCACGACTAGCGGGGGGTTCACAGATACGCAGTATTTT.

This clone was seen once. Other DNA variants within this sample encode the same CDR3. The V gene is TRBV29-1, the J gene TRBJ1-1; no clear D gene. The germline V gene has CDR1 SQVTM and CDR2 ANQGSEA. V gave up 4 bases and J gave up 4 bases, with 7 bases separating them. This CDR3 region has 11 residues. CDR3 sequence: CSVGPGTEAFF. In DNA, the CDR3 is TGCAGCGTTGGGCCCGGCACTGAAGCTTTCTTT.

This clone was seen more than once but under ten times. The V gene is TRBV10-3, the J gene TRBJ1-6, with D possibly being TRBD1 (6 bases). The germline V gene has CDR1 ENHRY and CDR2 SYGVKD. The CDR3 is 13 amino acids. The V and J ends lost 5 bases and 8 bases respectively, with 10 bases between them. The CDR3 DNA sequence: TGTGCCATCAGTCCAGGGGAGCATTCACCCCTCCACTTT. This sequence encodes CAISPGEHSPLHF.

The CDR3 sequence: CAWSDPSEQFF. The DNA of the CDR3 is TGTGCCTGGAGTGACCCTAGTGAGCAGTTCTTC. V usage is TRBV30 and J usage is TRBJ2-1; D is uncertain. Germline V lookup: CDR1 GTSNPN, CDR2 SVGIG (reference sequence). The V gene lost 1 base and the J gene lost 9 bases, with 7 bases spanning the gap. There are 11 residues in the CDR3.

The gene calls are TRBV4-1 and TRBJ1-2; 7 positions agree with TRBD1. CDR3 length: 16 residues. Germline assignment: CDR1 MGHRA and CDR2 YSYEKL. The ends lost 0 bases at V and 3 bases at J; junction bases unmatched: 7. Written as DNA, the CDR3 is TGCGCCAGCAGCCAAGATGAGGGGGCCCCGCACTATGGCTACACCTTC. Residues: CASSQDEGAPHYGYTF.

This chain connects TRBV30 to TRBJ2-1; weak D call: TRBD2 (6 bases). This CDR3 contains 12 residues. The V end was cut by 4 bases, the J end by 15 bases, with 19 bases between. Germline loops: CDR1 GTSNPN, CDR2 SVGIG (reference sequence). The CDR3 coding sequence is TGTGCCTGGACTGGGGGAGGAGGTATGCGGTTCTTC. Residues: CAWTGGGGMRFF. Using reference TRBV30 and TRBJ2-1 for the parts outside the CDR3, the full variable domain is SQTIHQWPATLVQPVGSPLSLECTVEGTSNPNLYWYRQAAGRGLQLLFYSVGIGQISSEVPQNLSASRPQDRQFILSSKKLLLSDSGFYLCAWTGGGGMRFFGPGTRLTVL.

This clone was detected once. The CDR3 loop is CAWSVLTGELFF. Here the CDR3 DNA reads TGTGCCTGGAGTGTCTTAACCGGGGAGCTGTTTTTT. J is TRBJ2-2 and V is TRBV30; the D is unclear. The V end was cut by 0 bases, the J end by 5 bases, with 4 bases between. The CDR3 extends over 12 amino acids. Germline CDR1 is GTSNPN and CDR2 is SVGIG (reference sequence).

This rearrangement joins TRBV30 to TRBJ2-7; D may be TRBD1 (7 bases). The CDR3 sequence is 13 residues long. Trimming shortened V by 7 bases and J by 3 bases, and 16 bases separated the two germline ends. The germline gives CDR1 GTSNPN, CDR2 SVGIG (reference sequence). CDR3 in DNA: TGTGCCTCACAGGGGAGGTACGGCTACGAGCAGTACTTC. As protein: CASQGRYGYEQYF.

This clone appeared a single time. The gene calls are TRBV7-3 and TRBJ2-5; 7 positions agree with TRBD1. The germline CDR1 and CDR2 sequences are SGHTA and FQGTGA. The CDR3 is made up of 14 amino acids. V trimming: 5 bases; J trimming: 4 bases; junction bases outside the gene matches: 7. The CDR3 loop reads CASSADRAGETQYF. CDR3 DNA sequence: TGTGCCAGCAGCGCAGACAGGGCGGGAGAGACCCAGTACTTC. Together with reference TRBV7-3 and TRBJ2-5, the CDR3 gives the full variable domain: GAGVSQTPSNKVTEKGKYVELRCDPISGHTALYWYRQSLGQGPEFLIYFQGTGAADDSGLPNDRFFAVRPEGSVSTLKIQRTERGDSAVYLCASSADRAGETQYFGPGTRLLVL.

The gene calls are TRBV4-1 and TRBJ1-6, with 7 bases matching TRBD1. The CDR3 contains 15 residues. Germline CDR1 and CDR2: MGHRA and YSYEKL. The trim removed 4 bases at V and 8 bases at J, leaving 8 bases unmatched. CDR3 DNA sequence: TGCGCCAGCAGCCGAGCGGACAGGCTCGATTCACCCCTCCACTTT. It yields the protein CASSRADRLDSPLHF.

CDR3 nucleotide sequence: TGTGCCAGCTCACCAAGGGAGGGAAGTAATTCGGAGACCCAGTACTTC. Amino acids: CASSPREGSNSETQYF. The rearrangement uses TRBV18 and TRBJ2-5; TRBD2 aligns across 7 bases. Germline assignment: CDR1 KGHSH and CDR2 LQKENI. The CDR3 is 16 amino acids. J lost 5 bases, V lost 2 bases, and 11 bases had no gene match.

The gene calls are TRBV2 and TRBJ2-1, with 9 bases matching TRBD2. CDR1 SNHLY and CDR2 FYNNEI come from the germline V gene. This CDR3 spans 10 amino acids. With V trimmed by 7 bases and J by 13 bases, 2 bases remained unmatched. CDR3 sequence (DNA): TGTGCCAGCAAGGGGACTAGCCAGTTCTTC. This translates into CASKGTSQFF.